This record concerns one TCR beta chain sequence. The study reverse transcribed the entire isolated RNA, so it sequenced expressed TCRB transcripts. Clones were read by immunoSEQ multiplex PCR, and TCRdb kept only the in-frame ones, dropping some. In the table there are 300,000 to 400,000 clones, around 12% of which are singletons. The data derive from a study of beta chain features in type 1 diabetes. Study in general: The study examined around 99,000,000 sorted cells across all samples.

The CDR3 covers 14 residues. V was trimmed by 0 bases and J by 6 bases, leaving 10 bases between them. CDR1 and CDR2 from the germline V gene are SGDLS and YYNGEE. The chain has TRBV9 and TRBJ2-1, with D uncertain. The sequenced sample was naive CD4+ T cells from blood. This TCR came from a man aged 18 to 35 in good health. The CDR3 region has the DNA TGTGCCAGCAGCGTAGGCCTAGTCTCCAATGAGCAGTTCTTC. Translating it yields CASSVGLVSNEQFF.